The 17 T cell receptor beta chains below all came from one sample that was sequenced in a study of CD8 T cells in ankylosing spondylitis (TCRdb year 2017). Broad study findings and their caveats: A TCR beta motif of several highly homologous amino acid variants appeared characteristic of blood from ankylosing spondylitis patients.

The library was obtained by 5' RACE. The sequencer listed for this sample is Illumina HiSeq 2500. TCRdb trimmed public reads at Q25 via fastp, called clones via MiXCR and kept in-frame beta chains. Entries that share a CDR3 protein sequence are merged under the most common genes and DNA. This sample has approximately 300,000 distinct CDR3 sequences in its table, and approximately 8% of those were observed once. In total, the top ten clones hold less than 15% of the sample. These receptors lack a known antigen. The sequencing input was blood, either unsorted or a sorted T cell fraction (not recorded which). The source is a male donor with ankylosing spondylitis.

The CDR3 DNA reads TGTGCCAGCAGCTGGGCGGGGTACGAGCAGTACTTC. This sequence encodes CASSWAGYEQYF. The rearrangement links TRBV7-9 to TRBJ2-7, with D possibly matching TRBD2 (6 bases). The germline V gene has CDR1 SEHNR and CDR2 FQNEAQ (reference sequence). V lost 4 bases and J lost 4, with 8 bases in between. This CDR3 is built from 12 residues.

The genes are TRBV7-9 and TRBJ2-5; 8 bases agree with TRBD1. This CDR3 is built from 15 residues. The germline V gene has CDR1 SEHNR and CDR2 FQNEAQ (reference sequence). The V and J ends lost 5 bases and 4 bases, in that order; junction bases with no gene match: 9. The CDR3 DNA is TGTGCCAGCAGCCCCCGACAGGGGTTAAGAGAGACCCAGTACTTC. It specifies CASSPRQGLRETQYF.

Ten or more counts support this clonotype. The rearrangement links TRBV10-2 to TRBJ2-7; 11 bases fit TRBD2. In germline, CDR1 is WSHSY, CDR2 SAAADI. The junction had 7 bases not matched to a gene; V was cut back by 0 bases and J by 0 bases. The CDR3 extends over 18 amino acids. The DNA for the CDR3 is TGCGCCAGCAGTGAGTCGGTGACTAGCGGGGTTAGCTCCTACGAGCAGTACTTC. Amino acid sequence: CASSESVTSGVSSYEQYF.

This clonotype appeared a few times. The CDR3, as DNA: TGCAGTGCTAGAGAGTCCTGGGGTAGCCAGGGAAACATTCAGTACTTC. The encoded protein is CSARESWGSQGNIQYF. The J gene is TRBJ2-4, the V gene TRBV20-1; tentative D call: TRBD1 (5 bases). Germline CDR1 reads DFQATT; CDR2 reads SNEGSKA (reference sequence). The V end lost 0 bases, the J end lost 6 bases, and 18 bases lay between the germline ends. The CDR3 has 16 amino acids.

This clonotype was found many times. The CDR3 nucleotides are TGTGCCAGCAGTCCCCGAGACAGGGGGAACTATGGCTACACCTTC. This gives the protein CASSPRDRGNYGYTF. The chain couples TRBV27 to TRBJ1-2; 9 bases fit TRBD1. Looked up from germline, CDR1 is MNHEY and CDR2 is SMNVEV (reference sequence). The V and J ends lost 5 bases and 2 bases, in that order; junction bases with no gene match: 6. CDR3 size: 15 residues.

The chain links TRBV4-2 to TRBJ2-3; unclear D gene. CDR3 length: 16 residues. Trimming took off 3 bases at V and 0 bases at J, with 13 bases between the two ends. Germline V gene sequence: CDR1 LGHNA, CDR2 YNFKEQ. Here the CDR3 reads CASSHTDPPSTDTQYF. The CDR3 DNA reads TGTGCCAGCAGCCACACGGACCCCCCTAGCACAGATACGCAGTATTTT.

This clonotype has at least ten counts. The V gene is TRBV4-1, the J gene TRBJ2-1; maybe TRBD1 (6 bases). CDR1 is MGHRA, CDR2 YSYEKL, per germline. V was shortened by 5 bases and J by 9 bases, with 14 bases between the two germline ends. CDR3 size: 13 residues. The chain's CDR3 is CASSSGVQGEQFF. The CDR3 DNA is TGCGCCAGCAGCTCAGGAGTACAGGGTGAGCAGTTCTTC.

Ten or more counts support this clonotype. Written as DNA, the CDR3 is TGTGCCAGCAGCGAGACGCGGGGGGCTAGGGGGAACTACAATGAGCAGTTCTTC. Its protein product is CASSETRGARGNYNEQFF. The chain couples TRBV7-3 to TRBJ2-1, with 8 nucleotides matching TRBD2. The V gene end was trimmed by 5 bases and the J gene end by 3 bases; junction bases not matched to a gene: 15. Germline V gives CDR1 SGHTA, CDR2 FQGTGA. The CDR3 has 18 residues.

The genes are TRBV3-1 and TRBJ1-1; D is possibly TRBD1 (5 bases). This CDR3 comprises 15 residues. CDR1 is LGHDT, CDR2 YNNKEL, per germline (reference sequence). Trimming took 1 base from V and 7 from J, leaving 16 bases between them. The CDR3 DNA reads TGTGCCAGCAGCCAAGTCGCAGGGCTAGTCGATGAAGCTTTCTTT. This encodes CASSQVAGLVDEAFF.

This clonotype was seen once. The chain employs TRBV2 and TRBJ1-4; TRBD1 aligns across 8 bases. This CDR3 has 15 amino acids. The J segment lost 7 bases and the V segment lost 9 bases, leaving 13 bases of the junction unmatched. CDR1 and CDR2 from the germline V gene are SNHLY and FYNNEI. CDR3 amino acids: CASTPASGQVEKLFF. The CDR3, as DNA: TGTGCCAGTACACCTGCCTCGGGACAGGTTGAAAAACTGTTTTTT.

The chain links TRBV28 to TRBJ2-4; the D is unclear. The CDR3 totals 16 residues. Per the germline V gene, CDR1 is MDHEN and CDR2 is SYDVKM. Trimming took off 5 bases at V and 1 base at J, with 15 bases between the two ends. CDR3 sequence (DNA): TGTGCCAGCAGTCCGCGTGAGGTTACGGCCAAAAACATTCAGTACTTC. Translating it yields CASSPREVTAKNIQYF.

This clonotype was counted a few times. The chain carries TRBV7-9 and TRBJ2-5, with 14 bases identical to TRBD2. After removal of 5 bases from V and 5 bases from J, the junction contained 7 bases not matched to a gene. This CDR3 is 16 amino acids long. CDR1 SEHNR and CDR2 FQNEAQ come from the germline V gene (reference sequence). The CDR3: CASSPRTSGRRETQYF. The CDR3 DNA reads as TGTGCCAGCAGCCCCAGGACTAGCGGGAGGAGGGAGACCCAGTACTTC.

CDR3 coding DNA: TGTGCCAGCTCACCACCCCGGGAGTCCGGAGAGACCCAGTACTTC. It yields the protein CASSPPRESGETQYF. The chain is built from TRBV18 and TRBJ2-5; a weak D match, TRBD2 (6 bases). V lost 0 bases and J 4 bases, leaving 12 bases between the germline ends. Germline CDR1 is KGHSH and CDR2 is LQKENI. This CDR3 is 15 amino acids long.

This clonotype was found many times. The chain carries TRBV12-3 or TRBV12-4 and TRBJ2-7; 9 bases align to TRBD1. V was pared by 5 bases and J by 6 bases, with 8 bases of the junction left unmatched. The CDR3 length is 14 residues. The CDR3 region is CASSPGQGLLEQYF. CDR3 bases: TGTGCCAGCAGTCCGGGACAGGGTCTTCTCGAGCAGTACTTC.

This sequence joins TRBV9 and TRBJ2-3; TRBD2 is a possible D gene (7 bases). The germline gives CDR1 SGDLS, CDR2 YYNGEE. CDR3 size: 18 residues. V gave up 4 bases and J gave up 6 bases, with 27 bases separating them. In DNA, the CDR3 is TGTGCCAGCAGCATCGGAACAGGGTCAGGACTAGGCGGCGATACGCAGTATTTT. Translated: CASSIGTGSGLGGDTQYF. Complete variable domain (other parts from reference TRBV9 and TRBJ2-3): DSGVTQTPKHLITATGQRVTLRCSPRSGDLSVYWYQQSLDQGLQFLIQYYNGEERAKGNILERFSAQQFPDLHSELNLSSLELGDSALYFCASSIGTGSGLGGDTQYFGPGTRLTVL.

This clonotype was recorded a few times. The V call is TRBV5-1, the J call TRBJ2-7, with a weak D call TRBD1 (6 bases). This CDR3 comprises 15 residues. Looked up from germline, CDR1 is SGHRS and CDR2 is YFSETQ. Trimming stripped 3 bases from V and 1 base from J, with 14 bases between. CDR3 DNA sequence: TGCGCCAGCAGCTCCGGGACACGGCTTTCCTACGAGCAGTACTTC. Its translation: CASSSGTRLSYEQYF.

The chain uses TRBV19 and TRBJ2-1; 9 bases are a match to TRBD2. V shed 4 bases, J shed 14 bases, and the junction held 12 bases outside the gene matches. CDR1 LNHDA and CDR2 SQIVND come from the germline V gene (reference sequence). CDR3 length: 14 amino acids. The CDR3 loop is CASSRLAGVPSKFF. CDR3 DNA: TGTGCCAGTAGTAGGTTAGCGGGAGTCCCATCTAAGTTCTTC. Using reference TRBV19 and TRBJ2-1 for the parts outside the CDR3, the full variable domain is DGGITQSPKYLFRKEGQNVTLSCEQNLNHDAMYWYRQDPGQGLRLIYYSQIVNDFQKGDIAEGYSVSREKKESFPLTVTSAQKNPTAFYLCASSRLAGVPSKFFGPGTRLTVL.